The entry below gives a single TCR beta chain sequence along with its context. This sample is part of a study of shared clonotypes between healthy human individuals. Germline V gene sequence: CDR1 SGHRS, CDR2 YFSETQ. Trimming cost V 7 bases and J 4 bases; bases outside gene matches: 10. The CDR3 runs to 15 residues. Several immunoSEQ 96-well plates shared each subset's DNA, each plate a replicate. Sequencing was performed with immunoSEQ multiplex PCR; in TCRdb, only in-frame clones are kept and a portion is missing. The table records roughly 400,000 clones, about 96% of them present only once. The sample was memory CD8+ T cells sorted from blood. Subset described: CD45RO+ cells pooled with CCR7-negative TemRA cells. V gene TRBV5-1 combines with J gene TRBJ2-1; 8 bases fit TRBD1. The sequence was collected from a man under 40 in good health. CDR3 DNA sequence: TGCGCCAGCCAAAAATGGGGACAGGAGTACAATGAGCAGTTCTTC. Protein sequence: CASQKWGQEYNEQFF.